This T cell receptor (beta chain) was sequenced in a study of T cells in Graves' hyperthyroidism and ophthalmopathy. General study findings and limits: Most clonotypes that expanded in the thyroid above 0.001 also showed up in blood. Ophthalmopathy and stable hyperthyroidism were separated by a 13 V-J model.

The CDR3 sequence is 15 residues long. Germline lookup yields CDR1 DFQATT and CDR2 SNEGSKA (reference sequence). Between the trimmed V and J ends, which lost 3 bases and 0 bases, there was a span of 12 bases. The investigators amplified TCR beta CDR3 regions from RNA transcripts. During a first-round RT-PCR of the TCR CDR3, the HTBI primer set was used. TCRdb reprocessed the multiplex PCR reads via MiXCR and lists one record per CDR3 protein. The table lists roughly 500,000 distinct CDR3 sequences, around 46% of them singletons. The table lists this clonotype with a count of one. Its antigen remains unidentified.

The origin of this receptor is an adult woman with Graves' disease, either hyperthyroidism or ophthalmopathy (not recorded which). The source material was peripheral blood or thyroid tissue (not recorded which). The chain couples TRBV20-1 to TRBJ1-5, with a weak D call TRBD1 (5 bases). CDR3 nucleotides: TGCAGTGCTAGCCCCAGACAGACTAGCAATCAGCCCCAGCATTTT. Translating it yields CSASPRQTSNQPQHF.